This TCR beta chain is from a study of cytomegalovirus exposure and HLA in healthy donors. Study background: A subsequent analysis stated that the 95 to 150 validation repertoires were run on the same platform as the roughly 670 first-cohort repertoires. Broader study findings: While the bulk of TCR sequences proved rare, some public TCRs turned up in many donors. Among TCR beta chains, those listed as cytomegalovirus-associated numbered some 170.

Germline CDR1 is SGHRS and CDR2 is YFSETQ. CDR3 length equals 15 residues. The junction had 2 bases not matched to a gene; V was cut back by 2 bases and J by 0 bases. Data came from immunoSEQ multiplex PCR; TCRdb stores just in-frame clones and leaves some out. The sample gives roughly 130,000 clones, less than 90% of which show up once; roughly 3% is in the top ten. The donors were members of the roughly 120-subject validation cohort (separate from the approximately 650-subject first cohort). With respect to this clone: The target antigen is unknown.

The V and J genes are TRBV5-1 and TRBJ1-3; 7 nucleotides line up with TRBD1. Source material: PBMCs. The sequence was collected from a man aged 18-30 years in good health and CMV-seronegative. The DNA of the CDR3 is TGCGCCAGCAGCTTTGACAGGGCCTCTGGAAACACCATATATTTT. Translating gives CASSFDRASGNTIYF.